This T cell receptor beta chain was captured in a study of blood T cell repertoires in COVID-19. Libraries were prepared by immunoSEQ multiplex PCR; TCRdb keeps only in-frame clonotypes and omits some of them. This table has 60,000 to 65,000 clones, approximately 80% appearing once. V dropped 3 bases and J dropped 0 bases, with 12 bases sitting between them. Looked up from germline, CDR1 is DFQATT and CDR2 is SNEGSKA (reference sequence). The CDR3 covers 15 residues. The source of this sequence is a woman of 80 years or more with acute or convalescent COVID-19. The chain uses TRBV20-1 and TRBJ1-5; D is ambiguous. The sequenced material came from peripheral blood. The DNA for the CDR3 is TGCAGTGCTAGTCGGGGAGGAGTTAGCAATCAGCCCCAGCATTTT. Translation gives CSASRGGVSNQPQHF.